A selection of T cell receptor beta chains follows, all from one sample in a study of shared clonotypes between healthy human individuals. Only in-frame clones appear in the TCRdb table, and some are missing; sequencing was by immunoSEQ multiplex PCR. The sample includes roughly 850,000 clones, approximately 97% of them seen just once. The sample was naive CD8+ T cells sorted from blood. These receptors all come from a man aged 25-45 years in good health. Both conserved end residues are part of each CDR3. A D gene is named only where the DNA matches it firmly.

>TRBV5-6|TRBD1|TRBJ2-5
CASSWGQRKETQYF
TGTGCCAGCAGCTGGGGACAGCGTAAAGAGACCCAGTACTTC
>TRBV7-9|-|TRBJ2-1
CASSLVAVSYNEQFF
TGTGCCAGCAGCTTGGTAGCGGTCTCCTACAATGAGCAGTTCTTC
>TRBV27|-|TRBJ2-7
CASSSSFEQYF
TGTGCCAGCAGCTCTTCCTTCGAGCAGTACTTC
>TRBV27|TRBD2|TRBJ2-7
CASSPARLAGDEQYF
TGTGCCAGCAGTCCCGCCCGGCTAGCGGGGGATGAGCAGTACTTC
>TRBV15|-|TRBJ1-5
CATSREGQGHQPQHF
TGTGCCACCAGCAGAGAGGGGCAGGGCCATCAGCCCCAGCATTTT
>TRBV9|TRBD2|TRBJ2-1
CASSAGGTTDNEQFF
TGTGCCAGCAGCGCGGGGGGGACTACCGACAATGAGCAGTTCTTC
>TRBV28|TRBD2|TRBJ2-7
CASTLAGHYEQYF
TGTGCCAGCACGCTAGCGGGTCACTACGAGCAGTACTTC
>TRBV6-5|TRBD2|TRBJ2-1
CASSLSGAIGNEQFF
TGTGCCAGCAGTCTGAGCGGGGCGATAGGCAATGAGCAGTTCTTC
>TRBV7-2|-|TRBJ2-3
CASSLDRGGSTDTQYF
TGTGCCAGCAGCTTAGACCGCGGTGGGAGTACAGATACGCAGTATTTT
>TRBV28|TRBD2|TRBJ2-7
CASSFAGEVRRYEQYF
TGTGCCAGCAGTTTTGCGGGGGAAGTGCGCAGATACGAGCAGTACTTC
>TRBV13|-|TRBJ1-2
CASSQTSSYGYTF
TGTGCCAGCAGCCAAACAAGCAGCTATGGCTACACCTTC
>TRBV7-9|-|TRBJ2-7
CASSSDSGGPDEQYF
TGTGCCAGCAGCTCTGATTCTGGAGGGCCCGATGAGCAGTACTTC
>TRBV7-6|TRBD2|TRBJ2-7
CASSLELAGAYEQYF
TGTGCCAGCAGCTTAGAACTAGCGGGAGCCTACGAGCAGTACTTC
>TRBV10-2|TRBD2|TRBJ2-2
CASSGLAGERMDTGELFF
TGCGCCAGCAGTGGGTTAGCGGGAGAACGGATGGACACCGGGGAGCTGTTTTTT
>TRBV28|TRBD1|TRBJ2-3
CASSLLTGDNTDTQYF
TGTGCCAGCAGTTTATTGACAGGGGATAACACAGATACGCAGTATTTT